This T cell receptor (beta chain) derives from a study of T cell responses to AZD1222 COVID-19 vaccine. Background on the study: Pooling was applied to second doses at about 4 or about 12 weeks. Study-wide points: Breadth and depth of Spike-specific TCRs rose after two AZD1222 doses.

The count of this clone is one. Its cognate antigen is unknown. Profiled with immunoSEQ multiplex PCR; TCRdb holds only in-frame clones, not every one. The sample has approximately 84,000 clones, roughly 89% seen once; the top ten hold over 2%. Trimming pared 5 bases from V and 10 bases from J, leaving 15 bases between. The germline V gene has CDR1 LGHDT and CDR2 YNNKEL (reference sequence). The CDR3 is 13 amino acids. The receptor comes from an adult in good health. The sample in question was peripheral blood, obtained on day 0 of AZD1222 vaccination. The chain links TRBV3-1 (or the pseudogene TRBV3-2) to TRBJ1-5; no reliable D call. CDR3 DNA sequence: TGTGCCAGCAGCGATAATGGGGAGAGTCCCCAGCATTTT. Its protein is CASSDNGESPQHF.